These 8 T cell receptor beta chains originate from one sample sequenced in a study of T cells in Graves' hyperthyroidism and ophthalmopathy. Amplification yielded TCR beta CDR3 regions, with RNA transcripts as the source. TCR CDR3 regions were first amplified by RT-PCR with HTBI primers. TCRdb fed the multiplex PCR reads into MiXCR, producing one record per CDR3 protein. The table records 600,000 to 750,000 distinct CDR3 sequences, 15% to 20% of them present only once. Source material: blood. Every receptor here comes from a middle-aged man with Graves' hyperthyroidism.

This clonotype was detected many times. The V and J genes are TRBV28 and TRBJ2-5; D possibly matches TRBD1 or TRBD2 (5 bases each). CDR3 length: 14 amino acids. V lost 2 bases and J 2 bases, leaving 9 bases between the germline ends. Germline lookup yields CDR1 MDHEN and CDR2 SYDVKM. The CDR3 DNA follows: TGTGCCAGCAGTTTAATCTGGGGGCAAGAGACCCAGTACTTC. It is translated as CASSLIWGQETQYF.

V gene TRBV7-9 combines with J gene TRBJ1-5, with D possibly TRBD1 on 6 matching bases. This CDR3 is 16 amino acids long. Per the germline V gene, CDR1 is SEHNR and CDR2 is FQNEAQ (reference sequence). V shed 1 base and J shed 5 bases, with 15 bases lying between them. The chain's CDR3 is CASSLGGRGGDQPQHF. The CDR3 region has the DNA TGTGCCAGCAGCTTAGGGGGTCGGGGGGGCGATCAGCCCCAGCATTTT.

This clonotype was counted between two and nine times. The chain combines TRBV18 with TRBJ2-3; the D is unclear. V was clipped by 1 base and J by 0 bases, with 8 bases between them. The CDR3 extends over 15 amino acids. Germline lookup yields CDR1 KGHSH and CDR2 LQKENI. In DNA, the CDR3 is TGTGCCAGCTCACCACAATCCGGGAGCACAGATACGCAGTATTTT. This translates into CASSPQSGSTDTQYF. Using reference TRBV18 and TRBJ2-3 for the parts outside the CDR3, the full variable domain is NAGVMQNPRHLVRRRGQEARLRCSPMKGHSHVYWYRQLPEEGLKFMVYLQKENIIDESGMPKERFSAEFPKEGPSILRIQQVVRGDSAAYFCASSPQSGSTDTQYFGPGTRLTVL.

The V call is TRBV30, the J call TRBJ1-2; TRBD1 is a possible D gene (5 bases). The CDR3 extends over 13 amino acids. Germline V lookup: CDR1 GTSNPN, CDR2 SVGIG (reference sequence). The V end lost 0 bases, the J end lost 8 bases, and 13 bases lay between the germline ends. This CDR3 is CAWSVLTGGGYTF. The CDR3 nucleotides are TGTGCCTGGAGTGTACTCACAGGTGGAGGCTACACCTTC.

The rearrangement joins TRBV6-5 to TRBJ2-5; D may be TRBD1 (6 bases). The CDR3 totals 15 residues. V was shortened by 4 bases and J by 5 bases, with 17 bases between the two germline ends. CDR1 is MNHEY and CDR2 is SVGAGI in the germline V gene. This CDR3 reads CASSFSGTWAETQYF. The DNA for the CDR3 is TGTGCCAGCAGTTTTTCCGGGACATGGGCGGAGACCCAGTACTTC.

This clonotype was counted many times. The chain recombines TRBV7-2 with TRBJ2-3; a possible D gene is TRBD2 (6 bases). Trimming removed 3 bases at V and 4 bases at J, with 11 bases between. This CDR3 is built from 14 residues. Germline V gene sequence: CDR1 SGHTA, CDR2 FQGNSA. The CDR3: CASSFSGAADTQYF. In DNA, the CDR3 is TGTGCCAGCAGCTTTAGCGGAGCCGCAGATACGCAGTATTTT. Full variable domain (remainder filled in from reference TRBV7-2 and TRBJ2-3): GAGVSQSPSNKVTEKGKDVELRCDPISGHTALYWYRQSLGQGLEFLIYFQGNSAPDKSGLPSDRFSAERTGGSVSTLTIQRTQQEDSAVYLCASSFSGAADTQYFGPGTRLTVL.

The table lists this clonotype with many counts. This chain connects TRBV6-1 to TRBJ2-7; 7 bases agree with TRBD2. The CDR3 totals 14 residues. Germline CDR1 is MNHNS and CDR2 is SASEGT. V dropped 7 bases and J dropped 2; count of bases not matched to a gene: 8. CDR3 amino acids: CASTQSGKTYEQYF. The CDR3 DNA reads as TGTGCCAGCACTCAAAGCGGGAAAACCTACGAGCAGTACTTC.

This clonotype was counted at least ten times. The V call is TRBV28, the J call TRBJ2-1, with TRBD2 matching over 8 bases. V dropped 4 bases and J dropped 5; count of bases not matched to a gene: 7. Germline V gene data show CDR1 as MDHEN and CDR2 as SYDVKM. The CDR3 spans 15 residues. This CDR3 reads CASSSLRLANNEQFF. The CDR3 nucleotides read TGTGCCAGCAGTTCCCTCAGACTAGCGAACAATGAGCAGTTCTTC.